These 5 T cell receptor beta chains originate from one sample sequenced in a study of blood T cell repertoires in COVID-19. Sequencing was performed with immunoSEQ multiplex PCR; in TCRdb, only in-frame clones are kept and a portion is missing. The sample lists some 510,000 clones, around nine tenths occurring once. What was sequenced was PBMCs or T cells enriched from blood (not recorded which). Source of these receptors: a middle-aged woman who had recovered from COVID-19.

This clone is a singleton in its sample. The chain uses TRBV14 and TRBJ2-1, with D perhaps TRBD1 (7 bases). CDR1 and CDR2 from the germline V gene are SGHDN and FVKESK. The CDR3 covers 19 residues. Trimming stripped 0 bases from V and 2 bases from J, with 20 bases between. The CDR3 coding sequence is TGTGCCAGCAGCCAAGAACGGAGGGGGCCTGGTAGGACCTACAATGAGCAGTTCTTC. It specifies CASSQERRGPGRTYNEQFF.

The genes are TRBV18 and TRBJ2-2; D is possibly TRBD1 (6 bases). Per germline, CDR1 KGHSH and CDR2 LQKENI. The CDR3 sequence is 16 residues long. V lost 3 bases and J lost 5, with 16 bases in between. The CDR3 coding sequence is TGTGCCAGCTCACCGCTCTTGGTGGGGGCAACCGGGGAGCTGTTTTTT. Translation gives CASSPLLVGATGELFF.

This rearrangement joins TRBV27 to TRBJ1-4; a weak D match, TRBD1 (6 bases). The CDR3 is 14 amino acids. The V end was cut by 7 bases, the J end by 7 bases, with 16 bases between. Germline CDR1 MNHEY, CDR2 SMNVEV (reference sequence). The chain's CDR3 is CASTRRGGGEKLFF. Written as DNA, the CDR3 is TGTGCCAGCACCCGGAGGGGAGGGGGTGAAAAACTGTTTTTT. Using reference TRBV27 and TRBJ1-4 for the parts outside the CDR3, the full variable domain is EAQVTQNPRYLITVTGKKLTVTCSQNMNHEYMSWYRQDPGLGLRQIYYSMNVEVTDKGDVPEGYKVSRKEKRNFPLILESPSPNQTSLYFCASTRRGGGEKLFFGSGTQLSVL.

This chain connects TRBV10-2 to TRBJ1-2; the D gene is possibly TRBD1 (6 bases). Germline CDR1 WSHSY, CDR2 SAAADI. V was cut by 4 bases and J by 4 bases, with 13 bases left in between. This CDR3 comprises 14 residues. The CDR3 here is CASSGDRFFYGYTF. In DNA form, the CDR3 reads TGCGCCAGCAGTGGCGACAGGTTTTTCTATGGCTACACCTTC.

This clone came up once. V usage is TRBV18 and J usage is TRBJ1-3; 7 positions agree with TRBD1. The trim removed 3 bases at V and 2 bases at J, leaving 7 bases unmatched. CDR3 size: 16 residues. Germline V gene lookup returns CDR1 KGHSH and CDR2 LQKENI. The CDR3 sequence: CASSPDAGQAGNTIYF. For the CDR3, the DNA is TGTGCCAGCTCACCGGACGCCGGACAGGCTGGAAACACCATATATTTT.